This T cell receptor (beta chain) derives from a study of early T cells in non-severe SARS-CoV-2 infection (dated by TCRdb to 2020 to 2023). Turning to the overall study: Bulk RNA from unsorted whole blood was used for TCR sequencing, so alpha and beta chains could not be paired.

Set within a cohort of healthcare workers in London, UK, this nested case-control study involved weekly PCR testing of nasopharyngeal swabs along with blood sampling. Between 23 and 31 March 2020, the week of the UK lockdown, healthcare workers were enrolled and then followed up weekly for as long as 16 weeks. The CDR3 sequence holds 16 residues, the cysteine and phenylalanine included. Only the CDR3 part of the read is kept: 48 bases, read in frame from the first base. For this chain, trimming is 6 bases at the V end and 3 bases at the J end, and the number of junction bases without a gene match is 9. The germline V gene provides CDR1 MNHEY and CDR2 SVGAGI. The paper's findings and limits, for the study overall: VDJdb matching was skewed toward anti-spike CD8 responses, so virus-specific expansions were likely underestimated and private and CD4 specificities were missed.

This clonotype was observed at least ten times. No antigen is known for it. The input lacks base qualities; no much larger clone sits a single base away. Library construction relied on 5' RACE. These reads were obtained on a NextSeq 500. In the TCR library protocol, unique molecular identifiers were attached to individual cDNA molecules to correct for PCR bias and sequencing error. Sequencing covered both TCR alpha and beta chains, and within each sample the abundances of alpha and beta sequences were tightly co-correlated. Turning to the authors' computational methods: V gene, J gene and CDR3 annotation of TCR sequences was performed with Decombinator V4. TCRs were defined as expanded if a significant change between any two time points was detected under a Poisson model with p below 0.0001. Abundances of TCRs were expressed as counts per million after normalisation to the total number of TCRs sequenced in each sample. TRAV1-2 paired with TRAJ12, TRAJ20 or TRAJ33 defined MAIT TCRs, while TRAV10 paired with TRAJ18 defined iNKT TCRs. VDJdb, accessed 1 November 2021, was searched for CMV, EBV and SARS-CoV-2 annotated TCRs, with TCRs annotated for multiple antigens excluded. TCRdb itself trimmed the public reads at Q25 with fastp, ran MiXCR and retained productive beta chains. When rows share a CDR3 protein, they turn into one entry using the most common DNA and genes. These V and J calls are TCRdb output, not the study's own analysis. In this sample the table shows nearly 45,000 distinct CDR3 sequences, 11% of which occur a single time. 9.7% of the sample is held by the ten biggest clonotypes.

The sequenced material came from whole blood. In this chain, TRBV6-5 is recombined with TRBJ2-7; 12 of the junction bases match TRBD2. This clonotype was obtained from an adult who was a healthcare worker with PCR-confirmed SARS-CoV-2 infection or an uninfected control (not recorded which). The nucleotides are TGTGCCAGCAGAAGAGCCGGGACTAGCGGGCGCTACGAGCAGTACTTC. Its product reads: CASRRAGTSGRYEQYF.